The rows below give T cell receptor beta chains drawn from one sample of a study of graft-versus-host responses after intestinal transplantation. Their recognized antigens are unknown. Generated by immunoSEQ multiplex PCR, the TCRdb table keeps only in-frame clones and is missing some. The repertoire has roughly 97,000 clones, roughly nine tenths of them found once; the top ten carry approximately 1%. The material was unstimulated CD4+ T cells sorted from spleen or lymph node cells, obtained before intestinal transplant. The receptors were gathered from a human donor who received an intestinal transplant. CDR3s include the opening cysteine and the closing phenylalanine or tryptophan. D genes are given only for firm matches. The listing skips clone size in some rows; elsewhere it reads once, few, many or a size class.

V gene,J gene,clone size,D gene,CDR3 protein,CDR3 DNA
TRBV5-1,TRBJ1-1,NA,NA,CASSLVVGQTDTEAFF,TGCGCCAGCAGCTTGGTTGTGGGACAAACAGACACTGAAGCTTTCTTT
TRBV9,TRBJ2-1,NA,TRBD2,CASSVATGREGSEQFF,TGTGCCAGCAGCGTAGCTACAGGGCGGGAGGGCAGTGAGCAGTTCTTC
TRBV27,TRBJ1-2,NA,TRBD1,CASSLSGDRGRLDGYTF,TGTGCCAGCAGTTTATCTGGGGACAGGGGGCGGTTAGATGGCTACACCTTC
TRBV18,TRBJ2-3,NA,NA,CASSPGTLSDTQYF,TGTGCCAGCTCACCAGGGACTCTTTCAGATACGCAGTATTTT
TRBV6-1,TRBJ1-6,NA,TRBD1,CASSSGTGGASPLHF,TGTGCCAGCAGTTCCGGGACAGGGGGCGCTTCACCCCTCCACTTT
TRBV14,TRBJ1-2,NA,NA,CASSRAEVYGYTF,TGTGCCAGCAGCCGGGCTGAAGTTTATGGCTACACCTTC
TRBV6-1,TRBJ1-4,NA,NA,CASNLLQGNREKLFF,TGTGCCAGCAATTTATTACAGGGAAACCGGGAAAAACTGTTTTTT
TRBV12-5,TRBJ2-1,NA,NA,CASAPGHTYNEQFF,TGTGCTAGTGCCCCGGGACACACGTACAATGAGCAGTTCTTC
TRBV19,TRBJ2-3,few,NA,CASSIQGGTDTQYF,TGTGCCAGTAGTATTCAAGGCGGAACAGATACGCAGTATTTT
TRBV2,TRBJ1-2,NA,NA,CASSEQVYYGGYTF,TGTGCCAGCAGTGAACAGGTTTACTATGGCGGCTACACCTTC
TRBV7-3,TRBJ1-1,few,TRBD1,CASSLDRGNTEAFF,TGTGCCAGCAGCTTAGACAGGGGGAACACTGAAGCTTTCTTT
TRBV29-1,TRBJ1-2,NA,NA,CSVEDYLQGGYTF,TGCAGCGTTGAAGATTACCTACAGGGTGGCTACACCTTC
TRBV6-1,TRBJ1-5,NA,NA,CASSSARLQPQHF,TGTGCCAGCAGTTCCGCCCGCTTACAGCCCCAGCATTTT
TRBV19,TRBJ1-4,NA,NA,CASSIGQGGEKLFF,TGTGCCAGTAGTATCGGGCAGGGAGGCGAAAAACTGTTTTTT
TRBV29-1,TRBJ1-2,NA,NA,CSVEDSSTGYGYTF,TGCAGCGTTGAGGACAGCTCCACCGGCTATGGCTACACCTTC
TRBV18,TRBJ1-1,NA,NA,CASSPAENTEAFF,TGTGCCAGCTCACCGGCGGAGAACACTGAAGCTTTCTTT
TRBV4-2,TRBJ2-7,NA,NA,CASSQVGGSIYEQYF,TGTGCCAGCAGCCAAGTAGGGGGGTCGATTTACGAGCAGTACTTC
TRBV29-1,TRBJ2-7,NA,TRBD1,CSGLDRAAPGEQYF,TGCAGCGGACTGGACAGGGCGGCTCCGGGCGAGCAGTACTTC
TRBV11-3,TRBJ2-3,once,NA,CASSAQAHTDTQYF,TGTGCCAGCAGCGCGCAGGCCCACACAGATACGCAGTATTTT
TRBV6-5,TRBJ2-3,NA,TRBD1,CASSYLGTGGIDTQYF,TGTGCCAGCAGTTACCTCGGGACAGGGGGAATAGATACGCAGTATTTT
TRBV2,TRBJ1-1,once,NA,CASENRAGFTEAFF,TGTGCCAGCGAAAACAGGGCGGGATTCACTGAAGCTTTCTTT
TRBV11-1,TRBJ2-1,NA,NA,CASSLVGTAARGEQFF,TGTGCCAGCAGCTTAGTAGGGACGGCTGCCAGGGGTGAGCAGTTCTTC
TRBV11-2,TRBJ2-6,NA,NA,CASSLTSGANVLTF,TGTGCCAGCAGCTTAACCTCTGGGGCCAACGTCCTGACTTTC
TRBV2,TRBJ1-5,NA,TRBD1,CASSGTGQNQPQHF,TGTGCCAGCAGTGGGACAGGGCAGAATCAGCCCCAGCATTTT
TRBV2,TRBJ1-6,NA,NA,CASSPSGPNSPLHF,TGTGCCAGCAGCCCCTCGGGACCGAATTCACCCCTCCACTTT
TRBV11-2,TRBJ1-2,NA,NA,CASSLRGTHWGGYTF,TGTGCCAGCAGCTTAAGGGGGACACACTGGGGCGGCTACACCTTC
TRBV4-2,TRBJ2-4,NA,NA,CASSQDPPYSSLAKNIQYF,TGTGCCAGCAGCCAAGATCCCCCCTATAGTTCCCTAGCCAAAAACATTCAGTACTTC
TRBV2,TRBJ1-2,NA,TRBD1,CASRDDRGDGYTF,TGTGCCAGCAGAGACGACAGGGGGGATGGCTACACCTTC
TRBV6-1,TRBJ2-5,NA,TRBD2,CASSERGGETQYF,TGTGCCAGCAGCGAGCGGGGGGGCGAGACCCAGTACTTC
TRBV18,TRBJ1-1,NA,NA,CASSPQSLAGNTEAFF,TGTGCCAGCTCACCGCAATCGTTGGCAGGGAACACTGAAGCTTTCTTT
TRBV5-1,TRBJ2-3,NA,NA,CASSWTTDRTDTQYF,TGCGCCAGCAGCTGGACGACAGACCGCACAGATACGCAGTATTTT
TRBV30,TRBJ1-1,NA,NA,CAWSVFALDTEAFF,TGTGCCTGGAGTGTTTTCGCTTTAGACACTGAAGCTTTCTTT
TRBV28,TRBJ1-5,NA,NA,CASTPPVGVQPQHF,TGTGCCAGCACCCCCCCGGTGGGGGTTCAGCCCCAGCATTTT
TRBV7-6,TRBJ2-1,NA,TRBD2,CASSFYGGASNNEQFF,TGTGCCAGCAGCTTTTACGGGGGGGCATCCAACAATGAGCAGTTCTTC
TRBV13,TRBJ1-1,NA,NA,CASSPRTVNTEAFF,TGTGCCAGCAGCCCCCGGACAGTTAACACTGAAGCTTTCTTT
TRBV5-1,TRBJ2-1,once,NA,CASSFVEGRNEQFF,TGCGCCAGCAGCTTTGTTGAGGGGCGCAATGAGCAGTTCTTC
TRBV7-9,TRBJ1-1,NA,NA,CASSLKRRGLTEAFF,TGTGCCAGCAGCTTAAAGCGGAGGGGACTCACTGAAGCTTTCTTT
TRBV5-1,TRBJ2-4,NA,NA,CASSLGVENIQYF,TGCGCCAGCAGCTTGGGCGTCGAGAACATTCAGTACTTC
TRBV5-1,TRBJ2-2,NA,TRBD1,CASSFGTGTVNTGELFF,TGCGCCAGCAGCTTTGGAACCGGGACAGTTAACACCGGGGAGCTGTTTTTT